Below, 30 T cell receptor beta chains from the same sample are listed, as sequenced in a study of Graves' ophthalmopathy and Graves' hyperthyroidism. The authors amplified TCR beta CDR3 regions from RNA transcripts. The workflow started with a first-round RT-PCR run with HTBI primers and then moved on to a second-round multiplex PCR. TCRdb used MiXCR to reprocess the multiplex PCR reads, holding one entry per CDR3 protein. The sample shows about 1.1 million distinct CDR3 sequences, about 35% of them seen only once. Sequenced input: peripheral blood or thyroid tissue (not recorded which). The source of these receptors is an adult man with Graves' hyperthyroidism.

The chain combines TRBV10-3 with TRBJ1-6; D is unclear. Per germline, CDR1 ENHRY and CDR2 SYGVKD. Trimming removed 4 bases at V and 7 bases at J, with 20 bases between. The CDR3 extends over 17 amino acids. In DNA form, the CDR3 reads TGTGCCATCAGTGCGTTAGCGGGAGAACTTAGGAATTCACCCCTCCACTTT. Protein product: CAISALAGELRNSPLHF.

This clonotype was recorded at least ten times. The chain carries TRBV10-3 and TRBJ2-5; D remains ambiguous. V lost 1 base to trimming and J lost 1 base, with 4 bases between them. This CDR3 has 13 amino acids. Germline assignment: CDR1 ENHRY and CDR2 SYGVKD. CDR3 in amino acids: CAISEWIQETQYF. Here the CDR3 DNA reads TGTGCCATCAGTGAGTGGATCCAAGAGACCCAGTACTTC.

The genes are TRBV6-1 and TRBJ1-1, with D perhaps TRBD1 (5 bases). Germline CDR1 reads MNHNS; CDR2 reads SASEGT. V dropped 7 bases and J dropped 8 bases, with 14 bases sitting between them. CDR3 size: 12 residues. The CDR3 reads CASNLGTSEAFF. DNA for the CDR3: TGTGCCAGCAATTTAGGGACTTCCGAAGCTTTCTTT.

This clonotype was observed once. The chain has TRBV11-2 and TRBJ1-4; no clear D. V lost 1 base to trimming and J lost 7 bases, with 13 bases between them. Germline values: CDR1 SGHAT, CDR2 FQNNGV. The CDR3 sequence is 15 residues long. The CDR3 DNA is TGTGCCAGCAGCTTAGCCCTTGGGAGGAGTGAAAAACTGTTTTTT. As protein: CASSLALGRSEKLFF.

J is TRBJ2-7 and V is TRBV20-1, with D maybe TRBD2 (5 bases). This CDR3 is built from 16 residues. V was cut by 0 bases and J by 0 bases, with 15 bases left in between. Germline assignment: CDR1 DFQATT and CDR2 SNEGSKA (reference sequence). The CDR3 spells CSARDFGNLDSYEQYF. In DNA, the CDR3 is TGCAGTGCTAGAGATTTCGGGAACCTTGACTCCTACGAGCAGTACTTC.

This clonotype was picked up many times. The chain joins TRBV24-1 to TRBJ1-5; D might be TRBD1 (5 bases). Germline CDR1 reads KGHDR; CDR2 reads SFDVKD. The V end lost 5 bases, the J end lost 9 bases, and 13 bases lay between the germline ends. This CDR3 spans 13 amino acids. CDR3 DNA sequence: TGTGCCACCAGTGCGTCCCACCAGGGGCCCCAGCATTTT. It specifies CATSASHQGPQHF.

This clonotype was detected many times. The CDR3 loop is CASSRDSEGTQYF. The CDR3 DNA reads TGTGCCAGCAGCAGGGACAGCGAGGGGACCCAGTACTTC. V is TRBV7-9 and J is TRBJ2-5; 7 bases match TRBD1. V dropped 5 bases and J dropped 7; count of bases not matched to a gene: 7. This CDR3 has 13 residues. CDR1 is SEHNR and CDR2 is FQNEAQ in the germline V gene (reference sequence).

On this clonotype itself: One end of the junction fails to match germline, which may point to a read error. The J gene is TRBJ2-6, the V gene TRBV7-9, with TRBD1 matching over 11 bases. The CDR3 consists of 18 residues. Germline V lookup: CDR1 SEHNR, CDR2 FQNEAQ (reference sequence). Here the CDR3 DNA reads TGCGCCAGCAGCCAAGAAGGGACAGGGGGTTCTGGGGCCAACGTCCTGACTTTC. Translation gives CASSQEGTGGSGANVLTF.

A note on this clonotype: At one boundary the junction diverges from the germline segment, which might be a read error. This chain connects TRBV4-2 to TRBJ2-7; D is unclear. CDR3 length: 13 amino acids. The germline V gene encodes CDR1 LGHNA and CDR2 YNFKEQ. The CDR3, as DNA: TGTGCCGGCAGCCAAGATTTACAGCCCGAGCAGTACTTC. This gives the protein CAGSQDLQPEQYF.

This clonotype was seen ten or more times. V is TRBV12-3 or TRBV12-4 and J is TRBJ2-2; D gene ambiguous. The CDR3 is made up of 15 amino acids. Trimming took off 1 base at V and 4 bases at J, with 10 bases between the two ends. In DNA, the CDR3 is TGTGCCAGCAGTTTAGGTCGTGGCGGCACCGGGGAGCTGTTTTTT. Encoded protein: CASSLGRGGTGELFF.

V usage is TRBV4-3 and J usage is TRBJ2-7; TRBD2 is a possible D gene (5 bases). Trimming cost V 0 bases and J 6 bases, with 12 bases left between them. CDR3 size: 14 residues. Germline values: CDR1 LGHNA, CDR2 YSLEER. The CDR3 loop is CASSQDLSRGEQYF. The CDR3 region has the DNA TGCGCCAGCAGCCAAGATCTCTCTCGGGGCGAGCAGTACTTC.

This sequence joins TRBV20-1 and TRBJ2-7; D call uncertain. Germline V lookup: CDR1 DFQATT, CDR2 SNEGSKA (reference sequence). The CDR3 totals 15 residues. Trimming removed 3 bases from V and 7 bases from J, with 22 bases in between. DNA for the CDR3: TGCAGTGCTAGGACCTTCGTAGGCTCCCTTCTGGAGCAGTACTTC. Residues: CSARTFVGSLLEQYF.

This sequence joins TRBV14 and TRBJ1-1, with D perhaps TRBD1 (5 bases). The CDR3 spans 17 residues. Germline V lookup: CDR1 SGHDN, CDR2 FVKESK. The V end lost 0 bases, the J end lost 0 bases, and 14 bases lay between the germline ends. The CDR3 is CASSQEAGGDMNTEAFF. CDR3 bases: TGTGCCAGCAGCCAAGAAGCGGGGGGTGACATGAACACTGAAGCTTTCTTT.

This clonotype was counted many times. The chain combines TRBV15 with TRBJ2-2; no reliable D call. Per germline, CDR1 LNHNV and CDR2 YYDKDF (reference sequence). CDR3 length equals 11 residues. V was pared by 4 bases and J by 6 bases, with 3 bases between. CDR3 bases: TGTGCCACCAGCATTGCCGGGGAGCTGTTTTTT. This sequence encodes CATSIAGELFF.

The gene calls are TRBV11-2 and TRBJ2-5, with D hard to call. The assigned J gene may be wrong: the sequence end matches TRBJ2-1 better. This CDR3 spans 12 amino acids. CDR1 and CDR2 from the germline V gene are SGHAT and FQNNGV. CDR3 sequence reads: CASSLDPYEQFF. CDR3 nucleotide sequence: TGTGCCAGCAGCTTAGACCCCTATGAGCAGTTCTTC.

This clonotype was counted a few times. J is TRBJ2-7 and V is TRBV5-7; 14 bases align to TRBD2. TRBV5-7 carries the ORF label, with uncertain function. V gave up 4 bases and J gave up 5 bases; unmatched junction bases: 11. This CDR3 region has 17 residues. The CDR3 sequence: CASSAVGWGLAGDEQYF. The CDR3 DNA reads TGTGCCAGCAGCGCGGTCGGGTGGGGACTAGCGGGAGACGAGCAGTACTTC.

This clonotype has a handful of counts. The chain employs TRBV13 and TRBJ2-2; unclear D gene. With 1 base removed from V and 2 bases from J, the gap between germline ends came to 14 bases. CDR1 is PRHDT and CDR2 is FYEKMQ in the germline V gene (reference sequence). The CDR3 is 17 amino acids. CDR3 sequence: CASSLALPVHNTGELFF. The DNA for the CDR3 is TGTGCCAGCAGCTTAGCGTTACCCGTTCATAACACCGGGGAGCTGTTTTTT.

This CDR3 reads CASSQASLGGGYTF. CDR3 nucleotide sequence: TGTGCCAGCAGCCAAGCGAGCCTGGGGGGCGGCTACACCTTC. V is TRBV3-1 and J is TRBJ1-2, with D possibly TRBD1 on 6 matching bases. Trimming cost V 1 base and J 8 bases, with 14 bases left between them. The V gene's germline CDR1 is LGHDT and CDR2 YNNKEL (reference sequence). CDR3 length: 14 amino acids.

The chain combines TRBV16 with TRBJ2-7; tentative D call: TRBD2 (6 bases). Germline V gives CDR1 KGHSY, CDR2 FQNENV. The germline V and J ends were trimmed by 7 bases and 2 bases, with 12 bases remaining between them. The CDR3 contains 13 residues. CDR3 sequence (DNA): TGTGCCAGCAAGCCGGGACTGACCTACGAGCAGTACTTC. Amino acids: CASKPGLTYEQYF.

This rearrangement joins TRBV19 to TRBJ1-2; 7 bases match TRBD1. Germline V CDR1 and CDR2: LNHDA, SQIVND (reference sequence). The CDR3 contains 13 residues. V shed 9 bases, J shed 8 bases, and the junction held 12 bases outside the gene matches. The CDR3, as DNA: TGTGCCAGCAGCCAAGTGACAGGGTACGGCTACACCTTC. This encodes CASSQVTGYGYTF.

The chain employs TRBV20-1 and TRBJ1-5, with D hard to call. The germline gives CDR1 DFQATT, CDR2 SNEGSKA (reference sequence). CDR3 length: 14 amino acids. V dropped 7 bases and J dropped 6 bases, with 19 bases sitting between them. The CDR3 loop is CSVKWVGSGQPQHF. The CDR3 DNA sequence: TGCAGTGTTAAGTGGGTGGGGAGTGGTCAGCCCCAGCATTTT.

Ten or more counts support this clonotype. The chain is built from TRBV29-1 and TRBJ1-2, with TRBD1 identical over 7 bases. This CDR3 contains 11 residues. Per the germline V gene, CDR1 is SQVTM and CDR2 is ANQGSEA. V dropped 7 bases and J dropped 4; count of bases not matched to a gene: 3. CDR3 sequence (DNA): TGCAGCGGACAGGGCACCTATGGCTACACCTTC. Translation gives CSGQGTYGYTF.

Note on this clonotype: This could be a read error, since a much larger clone is one nucleotide away. In DNA form, the CDR3 reads TGTGCCAGCAGCCCAGACAGGGAATTGTCCTACGAGCAGTACTTC. Amino acid sequence: CASSPDRELSYEQYF. The gene calls are TRBV7-8 and TRBJ2-7, with 7 nucleotides matching TRBD1. The CDR3 totals 15 residues. The V gene end was trimmed by 5 bases and the J gene end by 1 base; junction bases not matched to a gene: 8. Germline values: CDR1 SGHVS, CDR2 FQNEAQ.

This clonotype was observed at least ten times. In nucleotides, the CDR3 is TGTGCCAGCAGCCTGAAACGTGGACTAGGCTACACCTTC. Protein sequence: CASSLKRGLGYTF. The rearrangement uses TRBV7-3 and TRBJ1-2; D gene uncertain. This CDR3 is 13 amino acids long. Per the germline V gene, CDR1 is SGHTA and CDR2 is FQGTGA. Trimming shortened V by 5 bases and J by 8 bases, and 15 bases separated the two germline ends.

This clonotype was observed a few times. This chain joins TRBV10-2 and TRBJ2-5, with D possibly being TRBD1 or TRBD2 (5 bases each). Germline lookup yields CDR1 WSHSY and CDR2 SAAADI. The V end lost 3 bases, the J end lost 5 bases, and 10 bases lay between the germline ends. The CDR3 spans 13 residues. CDR3: CASSDPGTETQYF. CDR3 DNA: TGCGCCAGCAGTGACCCCGGGACGGAGACCCAGTACTTC.

This clonotype was seen more than once but under ten times. The V gene is TRBV6-5, the J gene TRBJ1-6, with a weak D call TRBD1 (6 bases). The CDR3 is 16 amino acids. Germline values: CDR1 MNHEY, CDR2 SVGAGI. Trimming pared 6 bases from V and 7 bases from J, leaving 19 bases between. The CDR3 bases are TGTGCCAGCAGAAAGATGCGGGGGGCTTGGAATTCACCCCTCCACTTT. It yields the protein CASRKMRGAWNSPLHF.

The chain is built from TRBV29-1 and TRBJ2-3; unclear D gene. Looked up from germline, CDR1 is SQVTM and CDR2 is ANQGSEA. The CDR3 has 13 amino acids. The V end was cut by 3 bases, the J end by 5 bases, with 12 bases between. The CDR3 spells CSVDPGLGDTQYF. CDR3 DNA sequence: TGCAGCGTTGATCCCGGGTTGGGAGATACGCAGTATTTT.

The J gene is TRBJ1-4, the V gene TRBV7-8, with a tentative D call TRBD1 (6 bases). This CDR3 region has 14 residues. Trimming left V 6 bases short and J 8 bases short, with 16 bases between. Looked up from germline, CDR1 is SGHVS and CDR2 is FQNEAQ. CDR3 sequence reads: CASRGWGGGEKLFF. The CDR3 DNA is TGTGCCAGCAGAGGTTGGGGGGGCGGGGAAAAACTGTTTTTT. Combining the CDR3 with reference TRBV7-8 and TRBJ1-4 gives the whole variable domain GAGVSQSPRYKVAKRGQDVALRCDPISGHVSLFWYQQALGQGPEFLTYFQNEAQLDKSGLPSDRFFAERPEGSVSTLKIQRTQQEDSAVYLCASRGWGGGEKLFFGSGTQLSVL.

This clonotype was seen more than once but under ten times. This chain links TRBV7-7 with TRBJ2-5, with a possible D match to TRBD2 (5 bases). V lost 4 bases, J lost 5 bases, and 17 bases lay in between. This CDR3 region has 15 residues. Germline V lookup: CDR1 SSHAT, CDR2 FNYEAQ (reference sequence). CDR3 sequence (DNA): TGTGCCAGCAGCTCAACAGCCGGGTCGGGGGAGACCCAGTACTTC. Its protein is CASSSTAGSGETQYF.

In this sample, this clonotype turned up a few times. This rearrangement joins TRBV5-6 to TRBJ1-4, with 7 positions matching TRBD1. Germline V gene sequence: CDR1 SGHDT, CDR2 YYEEEE. The ends lost 4 bases at V and 4 bases at J; junction bases unmatched: 7. The CDR3 runs 15 residues. The CDR3 region is CASSPGQINNEKLFF. CDR3 DNA: TGTGCCAGCAGCCCGGGACAGATTAATAATGAAAAACTGTTTTTT.